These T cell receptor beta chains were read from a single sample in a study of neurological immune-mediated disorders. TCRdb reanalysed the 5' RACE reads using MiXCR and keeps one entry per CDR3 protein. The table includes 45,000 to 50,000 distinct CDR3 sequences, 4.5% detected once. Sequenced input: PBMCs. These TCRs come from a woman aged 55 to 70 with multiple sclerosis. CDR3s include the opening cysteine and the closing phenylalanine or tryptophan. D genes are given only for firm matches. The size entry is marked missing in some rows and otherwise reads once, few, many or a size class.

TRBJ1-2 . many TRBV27 CASSLSQGVYGYTF TGTGCCAGCAGTTTATCGCAGGGTGTCTATGGCTACACCTTC
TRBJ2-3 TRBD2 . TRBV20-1 CSAITWGGAADTQYF TGCAGTGCTATAACATGGGGGGGTGCGGCAGATACGCAGTATTTT
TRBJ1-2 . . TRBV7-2 CASSLGRAANYGYTF TGTGCCAGCAGCTTAGGCAGGGCGGCTAACTATGGCTACACCTTC
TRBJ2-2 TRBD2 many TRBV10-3 CAISGGNGELFF TGTGCCATCAGCGGGGGGAACGGGGAGCTGTTTTTT
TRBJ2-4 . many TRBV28 CASSFAGATNIQYF TGTGCCAGCAGTTTCGCAGGGGCAACAAACATTCAGTACTTC
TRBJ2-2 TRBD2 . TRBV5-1 CASSLAGLAVNTGELFF TGCGCCAGCAGCTTGGCCGGACTAGCGGTGAACACCGGGGAGCTGTTTTTT
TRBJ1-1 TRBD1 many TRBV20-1 CSAARGGNTEAFF TGCAGTGCTGCCAGGGGGGGAAACACTGAAGCTTTCTTT
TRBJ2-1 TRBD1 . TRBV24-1 CATCGHDRVAYNEQFF TGTGCCACCTGTGGACACGACAGGGTGGCCTACAATGAGCAGTTCTTC
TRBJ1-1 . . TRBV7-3 CASSLTTGEGTEAFF TGTGCCAGCAGCTTAACTACGGGGGAGGGCACTGAAGCTTTCTTT
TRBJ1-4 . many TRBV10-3 CATSSGHEKLFF TGTGCCACCTCCAGTGGGCATGAAAAACTGTTTTTT
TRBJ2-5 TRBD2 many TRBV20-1 CSARDVAGGQETQYF TGCAGTGCTAGAGATGTAGCGGGAGGGCAAGAGACCCAGTACTTC
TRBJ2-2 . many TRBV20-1 CSGARHNTGELFF TGCAGTGGGGCCAGACATAACACCGGGGAGCTGTTTTTT
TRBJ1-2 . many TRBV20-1 CSALRQGLYGYTF TGCAGTGCTCTCCGGCAGGGGCTCTATGGCTACACCTTC
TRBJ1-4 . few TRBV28 CASKESFNEKLFF TGTGCCAGCAAGGAGAGCTTCAACGAAAAACTGTTTTTT
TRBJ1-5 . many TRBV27 CASSFFLGQPQHF TGTGCCAGCAGTTTTTTTCTGGGTCAGCCCCAGCATTTT
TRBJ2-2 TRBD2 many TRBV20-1 CSASLAGGSTGELFF TGCAGTGCTAGTTTGGCGGGAGGTAGCACCGGGGAGCTGTTTTTT
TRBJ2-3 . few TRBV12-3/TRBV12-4 CASRDNPTDTQYF TGTGCCAGCAGGGACAACCCCACAGATACGCAGTATTTT
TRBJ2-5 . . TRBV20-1 CSALPGQEETQYF TGCAGTGCTCTGCCCGGGCAAGAAGAGACCCAGTACTTC
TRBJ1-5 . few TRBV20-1 CSARDPGRQPQHF TGCAGTGCTAGAGATCCGGGGCGTCAGCCCCAGCATTTT